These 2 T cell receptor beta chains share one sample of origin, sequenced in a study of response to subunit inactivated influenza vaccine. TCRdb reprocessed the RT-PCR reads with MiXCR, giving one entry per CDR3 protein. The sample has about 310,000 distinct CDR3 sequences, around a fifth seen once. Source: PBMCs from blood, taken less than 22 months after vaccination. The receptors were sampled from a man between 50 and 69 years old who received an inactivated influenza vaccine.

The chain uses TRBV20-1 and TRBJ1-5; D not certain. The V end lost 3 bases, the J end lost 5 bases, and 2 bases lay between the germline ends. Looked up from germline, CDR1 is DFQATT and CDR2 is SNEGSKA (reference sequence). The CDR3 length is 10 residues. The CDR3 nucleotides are TGCAGTGCTAGTGATCAGCCCCAGCATTTT. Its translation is CSASDQPQHF.

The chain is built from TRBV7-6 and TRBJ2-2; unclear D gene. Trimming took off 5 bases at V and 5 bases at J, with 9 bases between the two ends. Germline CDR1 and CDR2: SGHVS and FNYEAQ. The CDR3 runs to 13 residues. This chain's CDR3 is CASSNYRTGELFF. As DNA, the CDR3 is TGTGCCAGCAGCAATTACCGGACCGGGGAGCTGTTTTTT. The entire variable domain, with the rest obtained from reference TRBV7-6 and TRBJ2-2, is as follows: GAGVSQSPRYKVTKRGQDVALRCDPISGHVSLYWYRQALGQGPEFLTYFNYEAQQDKSGLPNDRFSAERPEGSISTLTIQRTEQRDSAMYRCASSNYRTGELFFGEGSRLTVL.